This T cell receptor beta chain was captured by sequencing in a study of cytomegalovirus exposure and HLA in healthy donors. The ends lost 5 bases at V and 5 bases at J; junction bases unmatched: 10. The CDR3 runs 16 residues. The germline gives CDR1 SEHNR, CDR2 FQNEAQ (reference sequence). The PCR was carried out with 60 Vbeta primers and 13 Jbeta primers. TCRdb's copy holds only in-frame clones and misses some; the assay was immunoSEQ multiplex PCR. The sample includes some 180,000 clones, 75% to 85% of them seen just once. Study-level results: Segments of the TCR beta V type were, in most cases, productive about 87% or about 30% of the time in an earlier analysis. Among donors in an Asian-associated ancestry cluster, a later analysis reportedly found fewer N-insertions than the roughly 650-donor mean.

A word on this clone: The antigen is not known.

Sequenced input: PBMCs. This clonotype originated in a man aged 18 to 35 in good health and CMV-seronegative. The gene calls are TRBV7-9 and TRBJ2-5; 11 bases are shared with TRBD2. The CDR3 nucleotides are TGTGCCAGCAGCCCTAATAGCGGGGGGGCCTTTGAGACCCAGTACTTC. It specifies CASSPNSGGAFETQYF.